The 15 T cell receptor beta chains listed next were all sequenced from one sample in a study of PD-1 blockade in classical Hodgkin lymphoma (dated by TCRdb to 2018 to 2021). Libraries were made using the immunoSEQ multiplex PCR assay. TCRdb mirrors the immuneACCESS table, restricted to in-frame sequences. Some clones are absent from its copies; in checked studies, under half trace to an unresolved V gene, and the reason for the others is unknown. Here the sample has more than 25,000 clones; about 89% occur a single time. About 0.32% of the sample is in the top ten clones. The time point label on this specimen signifies: newly diagnosed, previously untreated cHL patient sample. Magnetic negative selection with a Miltenyi CD4+ T cell isolation kit was used to purify CD4+ T cells from thawed PBMCs. The source material was CD4+ T cells from blood. The receptors shown here come from a human donor with classical Hodgkin lymphoma.

The V and J genes are TRBV5-1 and TRBJ2-5; TRBD2 aligns across 8 bases. The length of the CDR3 is 14 residues. V lost 2 bases and J lost 5; bases outside the gene matches: 5. Per germline, CDR1 SGHRS and CDR2 YFSETQ. CDR3: CASSFSGMGETQYF. Here the CDR3 DNA reads TGCGCCAGCAGCTTTAGCGGGATGGGCGAGACCCAGTACTTC. Full variable domain (remainder filled in from reference TRBV5-1 and TRBJ2-5): KAGVTQTPRYLIKTRGQQVTLSCSPISGHRSVSWYQQTPGQGLQFLFEYFSETQRNKGNFPGRFSGRQFSNSRSEMNVSTLELGDSALYLCASSFSGMGETQYFGPGTRLLVL.

V and J are TRBV5-4 and TRBJ2-1; 12 bases align to TRBD2. The CDR3 runs 15 residues. Germline CDR1 and CDR2: SGHNT and YYREEE (reference sequence). V shed 0 bases, J shed 9 bases, and the junction held 4 bases outside the gene matches. The CDR3 nucleotides are TGTGCCAGCAGCTTGGTACTAGCGGGAGGAGTTGAGCAGTTCTTC. Translated, it gives CASSLVLAGGVEQFF.

The genes are TRBV5-4 and TRBJ2-7; 7 bases agree with TRBD1. The CDR3 has 15 amino acids. The V gene's germline CDR1 is SGHNT and CDR2 YYREEE (reference sequence). Germline trimming cut 4 bases from V and 3 bases from J; bases unmatched to any gene: 10. In DNA, the CDR3 is TGTGCCAGCAGCCTAGATAGTACAGGGGACTACGAGCAGTACTTC. Translated, it gives CASSLDSTGDYEQYF.

The chain combines TRBV25-1 with TRBJ1-2, with 7 positions matching TRBD1. Germline V gene lookup returns CDR1 MGHDK and CDR2 SYGVNS. This CDR3 has 15 amino acids. The V segment lost 5 bases and the J segment 8 bases; nucleotides outside the gene matches: 14. CDR3 in DNA: TGTGCCAGCAGTTCCCTCCCGAGGGGGCACGGAGGCTACACCTTC. Protein: CASSSLPRGHGGYTF.

The chain is built from TRBV29-1 and TRBJ1-5; D unclear. CDR1 is SQVTM and CDR2 is ANQGSEA in the germline V gene. Trimming shortened V by 6 bases and J by 7 bases, and 16 bases separated the two germline ends. CDR3 size: 13 residues. The CDR3 DNA sequence: TGCAGCGTGAAAAAGGGTGAAGGGCAGCCCCAGCATTTT. It translates to CSVKKGEGQPQHF.

The gene calls are TRBV18 and TRBJ2-5; D might be TRBD1 (5 bases). The J call is doubtful: the DNA matches TRBJ2-7 better. Germline V gives CDR1 KGHSH, CDR2 LQKENI. This CDR3 spans 15 amino acids. The CDR3 sequence is CASSPGLGPSYEQYF. The CDR3 DNA reads TGTGCCAGCTCACCCGGGCTGGGGCCCTCCTACGAGCAGTACTTC.

The V gene is TRBV28, the J gene TRBJ2-7, with a tentative D call TRBD2 (6 bases). Per the germline V gene, CDR1 is MDHEN and CDR2 is SYDVKM. CDR3 length: 15 residues. V lost 5 bases to trimming and J lost 3 bases, with 17 bases between them. CDR3 in amino acids: CASSPPEGRFYEQYF. The CDR3, as DNA: TGTGCCAGCAGTCCTCCGGAGGGGAGGTTCTACGAGCAGTACTTC.

This clone was detected only once. V and J are TRBV10-3 and TRBJ2-7; D is possibly TRBD1 (6 bases). Between the trimmed V and J ends, which lost 0 bases and 2 bases, there was a span of 14 bases. The CDR3 is 16 residues long. The V gene's germline CDR1 is ENHRY and CDR2 SYGVKD. CDR3 amino acids: CAISESKRGWPYEQYF. DNA for the CDR3: TGTGCCATCAGTGAGTCGAAGAGGGGGTGGCCCTACGAGCAGTACTTC.

The rearrangement joins TRBV5-5 to TRBJ2-5; D remains ambiguous. The V end lost 2 bases, the J end lost 1 base, and 6 bases lay between the germline ends. Germline V gene sequence: CDR1 SGHKS, CDR2 YYEKEE (reference sequence). This CDR3 spans 13 amino acids. The CDR3 region has the DNA TGTGCCAGCAGCTTTGGCGGCCAAGAGACCCAGTACTTC. Protein: CASSFGGQETQYF.

J is TRBJ2-1 and V is TRBV7-9; D might be TRBD1 (6 bases). The V end lost 4 bases, the J end lost 3 bases, and 10 bases lay between the germline ends. The CDR3 is made up of 14 amino acids. CDR1 is SEHNR, CDR2 FQNEAQ, per germline (reference sequence). The CDR3 DNA reads as TGTGCCAGCAGCTATCTACAGGGCTACAATGAGCAGTTCTTC. It is translated as CASSYLQGYNEQFF.

J is TRBJ1-1 and V is TRBV18; 8 nucleotides align to TRBD1. This CDR3 has 14 amino acids. V lost 7 bases to trimming and J lost 1 base; unmatched junction nucleotides: 5. Germline V gene lookup returns CDR1 KGHSH and CDR2 LQKENI. CDR3 sequence reads: CASLSGGANTEAFF. The CDR3 region has the DNA TGTGCCAGCTTATCAGGGGGCGCGAACACTGAAGCTTTCTTT.

The chain links TRBV28 to TRBJ1-2; TRBD1 aligns across 10 bases. V dropped 4 bases and J dropped 3; count of bases not matched to a gene: 2. CDR3 size: 14 residues. The germline CDR1 and CDR2 sequences are MDHEN and SYDVKM. CDR3 loop: CASSSDRGYYGYTF. The CDR3 nucleotides read TGTGCCAGCAGTTCGGACAGGGGGTACTATGGCTACACCTTC.

The chain combines TRBV11-3 with TRBJ2-2; D not certain. Germline CDR1 reads SGHNT; CDR2 reads YENEEA. This CDR3 region has 18 residues. Deletions cut 0 bases from V and 2 bases from J, with 16 bases between. Here the CDR3 reads CASSLELVRRRNTGELFF. In DNA form, the CDR3 reads TGTGCCAGCAGCTTAGAATTGGTTCGACGTCGAAACACCGGGGAGCTGTTTTTT.

The V gene is TRBV15, the J gene TRBJ1-4; D unresolved. V shed 5 bases and J shed 0 bases, with 13 bases lying between them. Per the germline V gene, CDR1 is LNHNV and CDR2 is YYDKDF (reference sequence). The CDR3 is made up of 16 amino acids. Here the CDR3 DNA reads TGTGCCACCAGCCGCAGACTAGGCCCAACTAATGAAAAACTGTTTTTT. Translating gives CATSRRLGPTNEKLFF.

This chain joins TRBV7-9 and TRBJ2-7; D is undetermined. V was trimmed by 0 bases and J by 6 bases, leaving 9 bases between them. Germline-derived CDR1 and CDR2 are SEHNR and FQNEAQ (reference sequence). The CDR3 contains 13 residues. CDR3 DNA sequence: TGTGCCAGCAGCTTAGCTCTGGGTTCCGAGCAGTACTTC. The encoded protein is CASSLALGSEQYF.